These T cell receptor beta chains were read from a single sample in a study of blood T cell repertoires in COVID-19. The method was immunoSEQ multiplex PCR; TCRdb's version includes in-frame clones alone and lacks a portion of them. The table includes about 120,000 clones, roughly four fifths detected once. The specimen sequenced was peripheral blood. The source is a human donor in a cohort sampled during active COVID-19. The CDR3 runs from the conserved cysteine through the conserved F or W.

v_gene	j_gene	CDR3aa
TRBV28	TRBJ1-5	CASSSPGWSNQPQHF
TRBV19	TRBJ1-1	CASSPLPLSGVNTEAFF
TRBV7-2	TRBJ2-7	CASSKTWTSGGASYEQYF
TRBV5-1	TRBJ2-7	CASRRDSLPYEQYF
TRBV2	TRBJ2-7	CASGGQAYEQYF
TRBV30	TRBJ1-6	CAWSGRSGSLHF
TRBV30	TRBJ2-1	CAWSYRTVSYNEQFF
TRBV24-1	TRBJ2-5	CATRGTGQGGTQYF
TRBV5-5	TRBJ2-5	CASSLIQGFGETQYF
TRBV4-1	TRBJ2-3	CASSHPRGGEDPDTQYF
TRBV7-2	TRBJ1-2	CASSLALAGGEGYTF
TRBV4-1	TRBJ2-2	CASSQVLGELFF
TRBV7-8	TRBJ2-7	CASSLVGGTGTYEQYF
TRBV19	TRBJ1-1	CASYPRANTEAFF
TRBV3-1/TRBV3-2	TRBJ1-2	CASSQRGGTFRSSNYGYTF
TRBV11-3	TRBJ1-1	CASSHPPVSDAFF
TRBV27	TRBJ2-5	CASSSGQGSTQYF
TRBV7-2	TRBJ1-5	CASSFRQGNQPQHF
TRBV5-4	TRBJ2-7	CASSFGTGDDEQYF
TRBV11-2	TRBJ2-1	CASSQQARLDYEQFF
TRBV7-2	TRBJ1-4	CASSLQGFATNEKLFF
TRBV7-6	TRBJ2-5	CASSLILASGETQYF
TRBV7-9	TRBJ1-2	CASSPEMRGRYTF
TRBV19	TRBJ2-2	CASQRTGNTGELFF
TRBV11-1	TRBJ1-2	CASSPSLGLNGYTF
TRBV7-2	TRBJ1-2	CASSLWVTGDGYTF
TRBV11-2	TRBJ2-5	CASSLGGLAGVETQYF
TRBV7-2	TRBJ2-7	CASSLGRAGYEQYF
TRBV24-1	TRBJ2-5	CATSDLGGQDLQETQYF
TRBV7-2	TRBJ2-7	CASSSDRGRSYEQYF
TRBV3-1/TRBV3-2	TRBJ1-5	CASSQGTLVNQPQHF
TRBV6-5	TRBJ2-7	CATLGDLEQYF
TRBV28	TRBJ2-5	CASSLAAAAQETQYF
TRBV10-3	TRBJ2-7	CAISKTGTGAYEQYF
TRBV15	TRBJ2-6	CATSVKSTASSGANVLTF
TRBV28	TRBJ2-3	CASIEQRTDTQYF